The 23 T cell receptor beta chains given below trace back to one sample, sequenced in a study of early T cells in non-severe SARS-CoV-2 infection. TCRdb used MiXCR to reprocess the 5' RACE reads, holding one entry per CDR3 protein. The sample includes tens of thousands of distinct CDR3 sequences, approximately 10% of them seen just once. The sequencing input was whole blood. These TCRs come from an adult who was a healthcare worker with PCR-confirmed SARS-CoV-2 infection or an uninfected control (not recorded which).

This clonotype was picked up one time. CDR3 coding DNA: TGTGCCAGCAGTTTCCCTCAGCCAGTTAATGAAAAACTGTTTTTT. Translated: CASSFPQPVNEKLFF. V is TRBV28 and J is TRBJ1-4; D unclear. The CDR3 has 15 amino acids. CDR1 and CDR2 from the germline V gene are MDHEN and SYDVKM. V shed 3 bases and J shed 4 bases, with 12 bases lying between them.

This clonotype has ten or more counts. This chain joins TRBV19 and TRBJ2-5, with 8 bases lining up with TRBD1. This CDR3 spans 15 amino acids. The V segment lost 4 bases and the J segment 5 bases; nucleotides outside the gene matches: 9. Germline loops: CDR1 LNHDA, CDR2 SQIVND (reference sequence). The CDR3, as DNA: TGTGCCAGTAGTACTGGACAGGGAATTTGGGAGACCCAGTACTTC. Protein sequence: CASSTGQGIWETQYF.

This clonotype was counted only a few times. The chain uses TRBV11-2 and TRBJ2-7; 11 positions match TRBD2. The CDR3 is made up of 15 amino acids. In germline, CDR1 is SGHAT, CDR2 FQNNGV. Trimming cost V 4 bases and J 6 bases; bases outside gene matches: 8. CDR3 in amino acids: CASSSALAGVGEQYF. CDR3 nucleotide sequence: TGTGCCAGCAGCTCCGCACTAGCGGGAGTAGGCGAGCAGTACTTC.

This clonotype was detected many times. The CDR3 is CSAIGQRLNTEAFF. CDR3 nucleotides: TGCAGCGCTATAGGGCAGCGACTGAACACTGAAGCTTTCTTT. The chain carries TRBV29-1 and TRBJ1-1; D gene uncertain. CDR3 length: 14 amino acids. Trimming pared 7 bases from V and 0 bases from J, leaving 15 bases between. Germline V lookup: CDR1 SQVTM, CDR2 ANQGSEA.

The table lists this clonotype with a count of one. This CDR3 is missing its conserved last phenylalanine or tryptophan, likely due to a read error. The chain links TRBV3-1 to TRBJ1-2, with D tentatively TRBD1 (5 bases). V was trimmed by 4 bases and J by 4 bases, leaving 16 bases between them. The length of the CDR3 is 15 residues. Germline V CDR1 and CDR2: LGHDT, YNNKEL (reference sequence). The DNA for the CDR3 is TGTGCCAGCAGCCCATGGACACCGCCGCTCTATGGCTACACCCTC. Protein product: CASSPWTPPLYGYTL.

V usage is TRBV5-1 and J usage is TRBJ2-2; D gene ambiguous. The germline CDR1 and CDR2 sequences are SGHRS and YFSETQ. The CDR3 runs to 15 residues. Trimming took 4 bases from V and 3 from J, leaving 13 bases between them. CDR3 nucleotides: TGCGCCAGCAGCCATGATCCGGGTGACACCGGGGAGCTGTTTTTT. This codes for CASSHDPGDTGELFF.

V gene TRBV7-9 combines with J gene TRBJ1-1; a possible D gene is TRBD1 (5 bases). Trimming took 0 bases from V and 1 from J, leaving 6 bases between them. This CDR3 has 14 residues. Looked up from germline, CDR1 is SEHNR and CDR2 is FQNEAQ (reference sequence). The CDR3 DNA reads as TGTGCCAGCAGCTTAGCGAGGGGGAACACTGAAGCTTTCTTT. Translating it yields CASSLARGNTEAFF.

This clonotype was detected only a few times. V and J are TRBV5-1 and TRBJ2-7; possibly TRBD1 for D (7 bases). Germline CDR1 SGHRS, CDR2 YFSETQ. V was shortened by 4 bases and J by 3 bases, with 17 bases between the two germline ends. This CDR3 region has 15 residues. The CDR3 protein is CASSPGGLDVYEQYF. CDR3 DNA: TGCGCCAGCAGCCCAGGGGGGCTCGACGTCTACGAGCAGTACTTC.

The chain carries TRBV5-1 and TRBJ1-1, with TRBD1 identical over 8 bases. The CDR3 spans 14 residues. The germline V gene has CDR1 SGHRS and CDR2 YFSETQ. J was trimmed by 6 bases and V by 4 bases; bases with no gene match: 8. CDR3 amino acids: CASSADRAIAEAFF. CDR3 bases: TGCGCCAGCAGCGCGGACAGGGCCATAGCTGAAGCTTTCTTT. Complete variable domain (other parts from reference TRBV5-1 and TRBJ1-1): KAGVTQTPRYLIKTRGQQVTLSCSPISGHRSVSWYQQTPGQGLQFLFEYFSETQRNKGNFPGRFSGRQFSNSRSEMNVSTLELGDSALYLCASSADRAIAEAFFGQGTRLTVV.

This clonotype turned up a few times. The CDR3 protein is CASSFWQGDEKLFF. For the CDR3, the DNA is TGTGCCAGCAGCTTTTGGCAGGGGGATGAAAAACTGTTTTTT. The chain combines TRBV7-9 with TRBJ1-4; the match to TRBD1 covers 7 bases. The CDR3 contains 14 residues. Trimming at V came to 3 bases and at J to 6 bases, leaving 4 bases not matched to a gene. Germline CDR1 reads SEHNR; CDR2 reads FQNEAQ (reference sequence).

This clonotype has only a few counts. This chain connects TRBV20-1 to TRBJ2-3; D is perhaps TRBD2 (5 bases). The CDR3 is 15 residues long. Trimming left V 3 bases short and J 0 bases short, with 13 bases between. Germline V gives CDR1 DFQATT, CDR2 SNEGSKA (reference sequence). The CDR3 protein is CSARTLVPSTDTQYF. CDR3 bases: TGCAGTGCTAGGACACTAGTTCCTAGCACAGATACGCAGTATTTT.

The chain employs TRBV28 and TRBJ2-5; no firm D call. The CDR3 has 14 residues. Germline CDR1 is MDHEN and CDR2 is SYDVKM. V was trimmed by 0 bases and J by 6 bases, leaving 11 bases between them. CDR3 protein: CASSLWQEGKTQYF. The CDR3 nucleotides are TGTGCCAGCAGTTTATGGCAGGAAGGAAAGACCCAGTACTTC.

This clonotype was detected ten times or more. V and J are TRBV19 and TRBJ2-3, with TRBD1 identical over 11 bases. V was pared by 8 bases and J by 4 bases, with 5 bases of the junction left unmatched. The germline gives CDR1 LNHDA, CDR2 SQIVND (reference sequence). The CDR3 has 14 residues. This CDR3 is CASGTGGEADTQYF. As DNA, the CDR3 is TGTGCCAGTGGGACAGGGGGAGAAGCAGATACGCAGTATTTT. The variable domain in full, completed from reference TRBV19 and TRBJ2-3, reads DGGITQSPKYLFRKEGQNVTLSCEQNLNHDAMYWYRQDPGQGLRLIYYSQIVNDFQKGDIAEGYSVSREKKESFPLTVTSAQKNPTAFYLCASGTGGEADTQYFGPGTRLTVL.

The chain recombines TRBV29-1 with TRBJ2-7, with TRBD1 matching over 7 bases. V lost 6 bases, J lost 4 bases, and 6 bases stayed unmatched. CDR3 length: 12 residues. Germline V CDR1 and CDR2: SQVTM, ANQGSEA. The CDR3 spells CSVGRGWYEQYF. For the CDR3, the DNA is TGCAGCGTAGGCAGGGGGTGGTACGAGCAGTACTTC.

About this clonotype: An end of the junction differs from the germline gene, which may be a read error. The chain recombines TRBV20-1 with TRBJ2-4; D call uncertain. This CDR3 contains 13 residues. Germline CDR1 and CDR2: DFQATT and SNEGSKA (reference sequence). The chain's CDR3 is CSARDSRVAPPGF. The CDR3 DNA sequence: TGCAGTGCTAGAGATTCACGAGTGGCCCCCCCGGGCTTC.

The rearrangement joins TRBV10-2 to TRBJ2-4; D possibly corresponds to TRBD1 (6 bases). V was shortened by 1 base and J by 3 bases, with 10 bases between the two germline ends. CDR1 is WSHSY and CDR2 is SAAADI in the germline V gene. The CDR3 runs to 15 residues. This chain's CDR3 is CASSELAGDKNIQYF. The CDR3 DNA reads as TGCGCCAGCAGTGAGTTAGCAGGGGACAAAAACATTCAGTACTTC.

In its sample, this clonotype was seen many times. CDR3 residues: CASSPRAKRTQYF. CDR3 nucleotides: TGTGCCAGCAGCCCGCGGGCAAAGCGGACGCAGTATTTT. The chain recombines TRBV9 with TRBJ2-3, with D tentatively TRBD2 (5 bases). The germline CDR1 and CDR2 sequences are SGDLS and YYNGEE. V lost 4 bases and J 9 bases, leaving 15 bases between the germline ends. This CDR3 spans 13 amino acids.

This clonotype has a handful of counts. The chain recombines TRBV7-8 with TRBJ2-1; TRBD1 matches 9 bases. CDR1 is SGHVS and CDR2 is FQNEAQ in the germline V gene. V was clipped by 3 bases and J by 8 bases; unmatched bases: 11. This CDR3 spans 16 amino acids. The CDR3 DNA follows: TGTGCCAGCAGCTTCTCCGGGACAGGGCTTCGAGATGAGCAGTTCTTC. Translating gives CASSFSGTGLRDEQFF.

At least ten counts were recorded for this clonotype. The V gene is TRBV2, the J gene TRBJ1-5; 8 nucleotides line up with TRBD1. This CDR3 spans 12 amino acids. Germline trimming cut 8 bases from V and 7 bases from J; bases unmatched to any gene: 4. CDR1 and CDR2 from the germline V gene are SNHLY and FYNNEI. This CDR3 is CASQGAGQPQHF. The CDR3 DNA reads as TGTGCCAGCCAGGGGGCTGGACAGCCCCAGCATTTT.

This clonotype has a handful of counts. CDR3 in DNA: TGCGCCAGCAGCCAATACTCTAGCGCCCAGTACTTC. It encodes CASSQYSSAQYF. This chain uses TRBV4-1 with TRBJ2-5, with D possibly matching TRBD2 (6 bases). From germline, CDR1 is MGHRA and CDR2 YSYEKL. V dropped 2 bases and J dropped 9 bases, with 10 bases sitting between them. The CDR3 length is 12 residues.

This clonotype was picked up a small number of times. This sequence joins TRBV7-8 and TRBJ2-3; no clear D gene. Germline assignment: CDR1 SGHVS and CDR2 FQNEAQ. V lost 0 bases, J lost 2 bases, and 21 bases lay in between. CDR3 length: 19 residues. The CDR3 is CASSLAEVVIPEYTDTQYF. CDR3 in DNA: TGTGCCAGCAGCTTAGCTGAGGTGGTCATTCCCGAATACACAGATACGCAGTATTTT.

This clonotype was seen many times. The gene calls are TRBV4-1 and TRBJ2-2; tentatively, D is TRBD2 (6 bases). V lost 0 bases and J lost 5, with 10 bases in between. The CDR3 is 15 residues long. Per the germline V gene, CDR1 is MGHRA and CDR2 is YSYEKL. Here the CDR3 DNA reads TGCGCCAGCAGCCAAGATTCCGCGGGAACCGGGGAGCTGTTTTTT. It specifies CASSQDSAGTGELFF.

This chain links TRBV6-6 with TRBJ1-5, with D unclear. The V end lost 6 bases, the J end lost 10 bases, and 13 bases lay between the germline ends. There are 12 residues in the CDR3. Germline CDR1 reads MNHNY; CDR2 reads SVGAGI (reference sequence). The CDR3 is CASSFMEAPQHF. The CDR3 bases are TGTGCCAGCAGCTTCATGGAGGCCCCCCAGCATTTT.